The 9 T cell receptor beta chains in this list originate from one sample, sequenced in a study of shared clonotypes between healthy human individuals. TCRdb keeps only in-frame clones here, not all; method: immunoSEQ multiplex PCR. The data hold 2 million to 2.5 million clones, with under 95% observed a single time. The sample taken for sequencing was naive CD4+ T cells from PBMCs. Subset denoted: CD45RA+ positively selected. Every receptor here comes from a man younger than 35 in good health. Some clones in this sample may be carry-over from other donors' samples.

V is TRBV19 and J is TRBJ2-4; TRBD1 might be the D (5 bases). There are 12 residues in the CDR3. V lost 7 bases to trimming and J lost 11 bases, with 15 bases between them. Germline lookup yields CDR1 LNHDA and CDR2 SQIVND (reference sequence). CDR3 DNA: TGTGCCAGTATCGACAGCGTAAGCGTTCAGTACTTC. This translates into CASIDSVSVQYF.

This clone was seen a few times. This CDR3 reads CASSSSDRAEKLFF. In nucleotides, the CDR3 is TGTGCCAGCAGCTCCTCGGACAGGGCTGAAAAACTGTTTTTT. The V gene is TRBV5-8, the J gene TRBJ1-4; TRBD1 agrees at 8 bases. V shed 3 bases and J 7 bases; nucleotides not matched to a gene: 5. CDR1 and CDR2 (germline): SGHTS, YDEGEE. The CDR3 covers 14 residues.

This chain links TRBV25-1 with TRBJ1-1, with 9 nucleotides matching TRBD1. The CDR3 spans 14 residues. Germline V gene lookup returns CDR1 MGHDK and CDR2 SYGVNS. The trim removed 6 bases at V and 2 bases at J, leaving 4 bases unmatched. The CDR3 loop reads CASRPTGGNTEAFF. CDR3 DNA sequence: TGTGCCAGCAGGCCCACAGGGGGCAACACTGAAGCTTTCTTT. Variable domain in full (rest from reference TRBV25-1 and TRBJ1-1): EADIYQTPRYLVIGTGKKITLECSQTMGHDKMYWYQQDPGMELHLIHYSYGVNSTEKGDLSSESTVSRIRTEHFPLTLESARPSHTSQYLCASRPTGGNTEAFFGQGTRLTVV.

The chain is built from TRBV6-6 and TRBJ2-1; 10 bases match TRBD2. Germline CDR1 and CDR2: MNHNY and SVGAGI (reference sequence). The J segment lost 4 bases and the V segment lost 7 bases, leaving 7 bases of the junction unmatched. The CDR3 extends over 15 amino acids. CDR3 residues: CASTPSGRGYNEQFF. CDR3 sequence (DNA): TGTGCCAGCACCCCAAGCGGGAGGGGTTACAATGAGCAGTTCTTC.

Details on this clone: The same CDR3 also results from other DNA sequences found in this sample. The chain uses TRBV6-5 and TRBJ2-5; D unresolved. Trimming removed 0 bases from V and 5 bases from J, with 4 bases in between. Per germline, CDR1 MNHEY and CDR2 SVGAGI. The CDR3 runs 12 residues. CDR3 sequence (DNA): TGTGCCAGCAGTTACTCCGGGGAGACCCAGTACTTC. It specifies CASSYSGETQYF.

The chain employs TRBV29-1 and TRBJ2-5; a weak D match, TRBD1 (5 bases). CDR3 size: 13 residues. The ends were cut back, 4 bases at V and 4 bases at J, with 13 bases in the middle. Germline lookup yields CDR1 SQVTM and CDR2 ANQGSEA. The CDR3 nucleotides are TGCAGCGTTGTAAGGCAGGGCACAGAGACCCAGTACTTC. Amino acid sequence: CSVVRQGTETQYF.

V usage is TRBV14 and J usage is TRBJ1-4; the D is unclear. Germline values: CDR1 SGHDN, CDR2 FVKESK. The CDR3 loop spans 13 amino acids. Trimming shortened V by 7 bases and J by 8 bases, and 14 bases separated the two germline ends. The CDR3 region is CASTRGLREKLFF. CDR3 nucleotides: TGTGCCAGCACTCGAGGGTTGAGGGAAAAACTGTTTTTT.

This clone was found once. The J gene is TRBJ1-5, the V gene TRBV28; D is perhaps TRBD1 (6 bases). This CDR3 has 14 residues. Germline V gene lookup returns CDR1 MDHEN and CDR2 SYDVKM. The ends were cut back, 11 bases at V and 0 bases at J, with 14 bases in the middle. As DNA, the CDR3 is TGTGCCCACAACCTCAGGGGTAGCAATCAGCCCCAGCATTTT. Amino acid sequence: CAHNLRGSNQPQHF.

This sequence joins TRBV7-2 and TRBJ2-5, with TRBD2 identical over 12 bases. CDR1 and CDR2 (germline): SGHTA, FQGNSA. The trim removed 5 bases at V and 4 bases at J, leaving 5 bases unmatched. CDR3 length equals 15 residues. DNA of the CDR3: TGTGCCAGCAGCACCCGACTAGCGGGAGTAGAGACCCAGTACTTC. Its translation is CASSTRLAGVETQYF. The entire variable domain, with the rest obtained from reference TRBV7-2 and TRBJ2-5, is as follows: GAGVSQSPSNKVTEKGKDVELRCDPISGHTALYWYRQSLGQGLEFLIYFQGNSAPDKSGLPSDRFSAERTGGSVSTLTIQRTQQEDSAVYLCASSTRLAGVETQYFGPGTRLLVL.